This T cell receptor beta chain was found in a study of CD8 T cells in Susac syndrome. Negative isolation was applied to CD8+ and CD4+ T cells, and FACS enrichment was applied to TEMRA cells. General observations from the study: The study conceded that its TCR sequencing and HLA analysis involved relatively few individuals.

An amount of RNA that ranged from roughly 0.45 to 1 ug was reverse transcribed with random hexamers. Via MiXCR, TCRdb re-called the immunoSEQ multiplex PCR reads, giving one row per CDR3 protein. The sample carries roughly 330,000 distinct CDR3 sequences, around 90% recorded once. To note about this clonotype: Its antigen is not identified.

This TCR derives from a human donor with multiple sclerosis. Sequenced sample: CD4+ T cells from PBMCs.

The DNA for the CDR3 is TGCAGTGCCTCCGCTTGGCACACAGATACGCAGTATTTT. Amino acids: CSASAWHTDTQYF. V usage is TRBV20-1 and J usage is TRBJ2-3; D gene unclear. CDR1 and CDR2 from the germline V gene are DFQATT and SNEGSKA (reference sequence). The V end was cut by 6 bases, the J end by 2 bases, with 12 bases between. CDR3 length equals 13 residues.